This TCR beta chain was identified in a study of post-analysis software for immune sequencing data. Study as a whole: Courses of disease covered relapsing-remitting, secondary progressive and progressive-relapsing multiple sclerosis.

Unique molecular identifiers were present in the TCR beta cDNA libraries. Between roughly 1 and 10 million T cells gave rise to 500,000 to 650,000 cDNA molecules. TCRdb reprocessed the PCR reads via MiXCR and lists one record per CDR3 protein. The sample carries roughly 730,000 distinct CDR3 sequences, roughly 27% recorded once. Points from the study as a whole: With F measure, samples from one preparation batch clustered together strongly. Among multiple sclerosis patients, normalized Chao1 diversity was significantly below that of controls. In patients, five or six TRBV segments were more frequent than in controls, with TRBV5-6, TRBV5-1 and TRBV20-1 among them.

The CDR3 covers 14 residues. The V and J ends lost 3 bases and 6 bases respectively, with 15 bases between them. Germline V gene data show CDR1 as LNHDA and CDR2 as SQIVND (reference sequence). In its sample, this clonotype was seen once. Its matching antigen is unknown. V is TRBV19 and J is TRBJ2-7; possible D gene TRBD1, 7 bases. Sequenced input: blood. This clonotype originated in a girl aged 5-17 years with multiple sclerosis. The CDR3, as DNA: TGTGCCAGTAGTATCCCAGGGGGGCTCGGCGAGCAGTACTTC. Translation: CASSIPGGLGEQYF.